This TCR beta chain was recorded in a study of CD8 T cells in Susac syndrome (dated by TCRdb to between 2018 and 2021). For the study in its entirety: Among the Susac syndrome patients who were sequenced, clinically active disease was present in six and clinical remission was observed in fewer than 10. At blood withdrawal, Susac syndrome patients were either therapy-naive, taking corticosteroids (in some cases with IVIg as well), or taking IVIg alone. Repertoire sequencing was used to test whether CD8+ T cell activation and differentiation in Susac syndrome was antigen driven. The study at large found these results: The number of individuals in the TCR sequencing and HLA analysis was acknowledged as relatively small. No clonal expansion was detected in the CD4+ T cell repertoire of Susac syndrome patients.

RNA was extracted with the RNeasy kit and about 0.5 to 1 ug was reverse transcribed using random hexamers. The immunoSEQ multiplex PCR assay, which covers 54 Vbeta and 13 Jbeta segments, was used to amplify TCR beta CDR3 regions. To correct PCR amplification bias, a synthetic template baseline was used for both primer optimization and computational correction. The published analysis was carried out like this. Reads were annotated to V, D and J genes according to IMGT and were analyzed with immunoSEQ Analyzer, with only productive sequences retained. Clonality was computed as one minus Shannon entropy normalized by log2 of the number of productive unique sequences. For each patient and control, public and private clones were evaluated within the 100 most prevalent clones. A clone was defined as Susac-specific if it was absent from the healthy and MS cohorts, from over a thousand published viral clones and from other ImmuneACCESS disease sequences. TCRdb applied fastp at Q25 and MiXCR to the public reads, then kept only in-frame beta chains. Every entry covers one CDR3 protein and lists the most common genes and DNA from its rows. For this entry, the V and J calls and clone size follow TCRdb and not the study's own pipeline. The sample table contains 150,000 or so distinct CDR3 sequences; only one count was recorded for more than 95% of them. 0.12% of the sample comes from the top ten.

In the case of this clonotype: Its cognate antigen has yet to be identified. The record has no base qualities; no much larger clone is one base away.

Peripheral blood CD8+ and CD4+ T cells from healthy donors, Susac syndrome patients and multiple sclerosis patients were profiled by high-throughput TCR beta sequencing. The Susac syndrome patients fulfilled recently defined diagnostic criteria for definite or probable disease. Bulk CD8+ and CD4+ T cells were purified by magnetic negative isolation, while CD8+ TEMRA cells were enriched using FACS. Blood was collected in EDTA tubes and processed within 24 hours, with PBMCs isolated through density gradient centrifugation. PBMCs destined for TCR sequencing were cryopreserved in liquid nitrogen and later thawed in a 37 °C water bath. A purity of at least 90% was achieved for sorted or isolated CD4+, CD8+ and CD8+ TEMRA cells. In the germline V gene (reference sequence), CDR1 corresponds to DFQATT and CDR2 to SNEGSKA. The cysteine opens and the phenylalanine closes a CDR3 of 10 amino acids. Solely the CDR3 DNA is kept, with 30 bases framed from the first base. Between the V and J ends, shortened by 0 bases and 9 bases respectively, the junction contains 5 bases.

The sequence came from a human donor with Susac syndrome. Rearrangement joined TRBV20-1 to TRBJ2-5; the D gene lacks a confident call. Material for sequencing was CD4+ T cells from PBMCs. The nucleotide sequence is TGCAGTGCTAGAGATCGGCCCCAGTACTTC. Translated, this is CSARDRPQYF.